Listed below are T cell receptor beta chains from one sample, sequenced in a study of STAT5B mutations in CD4+ large granular lymphocyte leukemia. Sequenced by immunoSEQ multiplex PCR; TCRdb stores in-frame clones only, minus some. The sample consists of under 2,500 clones, around 87% of them appearing once. The sequenced sample consisted of PBMCs. These receptors were obtained from a woman between 65 and 79 years old with CD4+ T-cell large granular lymphocyte leukemia. The CDR3 runs from the conserved cysteine through the conserved F or W. The order of the fields is CDR3 DNA, CDR3 protein, clone size, D gene, J gene, V gene. The D gene is left open where the match is weak. Clone size, where shown, is once, few, many, or a class for clones that have expanded.

CDR3 DNA: TGTGCCATCAGCGCTCGGGGGCGGGTATTCAATGAGCAGTTCTTC
CDR3 protein: CAISARGRVFNEQFF
clone size: -
D gene: -
J gene: TRBJ2-1
V gene: TRBV10-3

CDR3 DNA: TGCGCCAGCAGAACCGGGACAGGCAACACTGAAGCTTTCTTT
CDR3 protein: CASRTGTGNTEAFF
clone size: few
D gene: TRBD1
J gene: TRBJ1-1
V gene: TRBV5-1

CDR3 DNA: TGTGCCAGCAGCGGCCCAGGGAAGGTCCTTGTCTACACCTTC
CDR3 protein: CASSGPGKVLVYTF
clone size: -
D gene: -
J gene: TRBJ1-2
V gene: TRBV5-6

CDR3 DNA: TGCGCCAGCAGCCCAGGAGGGTACAGGAACTATGGCTACACCTTC
CDR3 protein: CASSPGGYRNYGYTF
clone size: once
D gene: -
J gene: TRBJ1-2
V gene: TRBV5-1

CDR3 DNA: TGCGCCAGCAGTATCCGGACAGGAGGGGGAAACACTGAAGCTTTCTTT
CDR3 protein: CASSIRTGGGNTEAFF
clone size: -
D gene: TRBD1
J gene: TRBJ1-1
V gene: TRBV5-1

CDR3 DNA: TGTGCCAGCAGCTCAATAGGGGGGGACCCCATAGGGGAGACCCAGTACTTC
CDR3 protein: CASSSIGGDPIGETQYF
clone size: -
D gene: -
J gene: TRBJ2-5
V gene: TRBV9

CDR3 DNA: TGTGCCAGCATGGTGGGACCAAAAGAGACCCAGTACTTC
CDR3 protein: CASMVGPKETQYF
clone size: -
D gene: -
J gene: TRBJ2-5
V gene: TRBV2

CDR3 DNA: TGTGCCAGCAGTCCCCCCACGTCCCAGCGACAGCCCCAGCATTTT
CDR3 protein: CASSPPTSQRQPQHF
clone size: -
D gene: -
J gene: TRBJ1-5
V gene: TRBV28

CDR3 DNA: TGTGCCAGCAGCCCCGTTAGCGGGGGGGTATCAGATACGCAGTATTTT
CDR3 protein: CASSPVSGGVSDTQYF
clone size: -
D gene: TRBD2
J gene: TRBJ2-3
V gene: TRBV4-2

CDR3 DNA: TGTGCCAGCAGTGAACTGAAGGCAGATACGCAGTATTTT
CDR3 protein: CASSELKADTQYF
clone size: -
D gene: -
J gene: TRBJ2-3
V gene: TRBV2

CDR3 DNA: TGTGCCAGCAGCCAAGCTCCTCCAAAGGAGGGGGGCACTGAAGCTTTCTTT
CDR3 protein: CASSQAPPKEGGTEAFF
clone size: -
D gene: -
J gene: TRBJ1-1
V gene: TRBV4-2

CDR3 DNA: TGCAGTGCCATATGGGCGGAAAAACTGTTTTTT
CDR3 protein: CSAIWAEKLFF
clone size: -
D gene: -
J gene: TRBJ1-4
V gene: TRBV20-1

CDR3 DNA: TGTGCCATCATGGGGACAACGAACACCGGGGAGCTGTTTTTT
CDR3 protein: CAIMGTTNTGELFF
clone size: -
D gene: -
J gene: TRBJ2-2
V gene: TRBV10-3

CDR3 DNA: TGTGCCAGCAGCACGCGGGGGTTAGGCACAGATACGCAGTATTTT
CDR3 protein: CASSTRGLGTDTQYF
clone size: -
D gene: TRBD2
J gene: TRBJ2-3
V gene: TRBV9

CDR3 DNA: TGTGCCAGCAGATTAGGGGGGGGGCGAGGCACCGGGGAGCTGTTTTTT
CDR3 protein: CASRLGGGRGTGELFF
clone size: -
D gene: -
J gene: TRBJ2-2
V gene: TRBV2

CDR3 DNA: TGTGCCAGCAGCTTACCCCCCAGGGTACTAGCGGGGGCCGGTGAGCAGTTCTTC
CDR3 protein: CASSLPPRVLAGAGEQFF
clone size: -
D gene: TRBD2
J gene: TRBJ2-1
V gene: TRBV11-3

CDR3 DNA: TGTGCCTGGGTTAACAACCCCTACAATGAGCAGTTCTTC
CDR3 protein: CAWVNNPYNEQFF
clone size: -
D gene: -
J gene: TRBJ2-1
V gene: TRBV30

CDR3 DNA: TGTGCCAGCACCCAAAGGGTCGGGGACGGGACAGGCTACACCTTC
CDR3 protein: CASTQRVGDGTGYTF
clone size: -
D gene: -
J gene: TRBJ1-2
V gene: TRBV7-9

CDR3 DNA: TGTGCCAGCAGTGAAAACAGGGACTCCTACGAGCAGTACTTC
CDR3 protein: CASSENRDSYEQYF
clone size: -
D gene: -
J gene: TRBJ2-7
V gene: TRBV2

CDR3 DNA: TGTGCCAGCAGAGGGACCGGATCTGATACGCAGTATTTT
CDR3 protein: CASRGTGSDTQYF
clone size: -
D gene: -
J gene: TRBJ2-3
V gene: TRBV7-8

CDR3 DNA: TGTGCCAACTCGGGAGGATCGAACACCGGGGAGCTGTTTTTT
CDR3 protein: CANSGGSNTGELFF
clone size: -
D gene: TRBD2
J gene: TRBJ2-2
V gene: TRBV27

CDR3 DNA: TGTGCCAGCAGCTTCCCGGGACGGCTCTCTGGAAACACCATATATTTT
CDR3 protein: CASSFPGRLSGNTIYF
clone size: -
D gene: -
J gene: TRBJ1-3
V gene: TRBV14

CDR3 DNA: TGTGCCAGCACCTTTGGAGGGGGGGGGTCTTACAATGAGCAGTTCTTC
CDR3 protein: CASTFGGGGSYNEQFF
clone size: -
D gene: -
J gene: TRBJ2-1
V gene: TRBV5-4

CDR3 DNA: TGTGCCAGCAGCTTGGCCGGGGGCAGGTCCTACAATGAGCAGTTCTTC
CDR3 protein: CASSLAGGRSYNEQFF
clone size: -
D gene: -
J gene: TRBJ2-1
V gene: TRBV5-6